This TCR beta chain was observed in a study of cytomegalovirus exposure and HLA in healthy donors. Primers included in the PCR were 60 Vbeta and 13 Jbeta primers. Assay: immunoSEQ multiplex PCR; the TCRdb copy retains only in-frame clones and omits some. There are roughly 100,000 clones in the sample; around 61% occur only once, and less than 3.5% lies in the top ten. Samples came from healthy bone marrow donors. Sequencing used PBMCs. The source of this sequence is a woman aged 50 to 60 in good health and CMV-seronegative.

The CDR3 region is CASSQDRGSQPQHF. DNA for the CDR3: TGTGCCAGCAGTCAGGACAGGGGTAGTCAGCCCCAGCATTTT. The J gene is TRBJ1-5, the V gene TRBV7-8; 9 bases agree with TRBD1. The CDR3 has 14 amino acids. Looked up from germline, CDR1 is SGHVS and CDR2 is FQNEAQ. Trimming cost V 6 bases and J 6 bases; bases outside gene matches: 6.